These 24 T cell receptor beta chains share one sample of origin, sequenced in a study of post-analysis software for immune sequencing data. Findings and caveats of the study: There were several TRBV segments more frequent in patients than controls, and TRBV5-6, TRBV5-1 and TRBV20-1 were among them.

The authors incorporated unique molecular identifiers into the TCR beta cDNA libraries. From the PCR reads, TCRdb called clonotypes with MiXCR, one entry per CDR3 protein. The table records over 700,000 distinct CDR3 sequences, about 27% of them present only once. Antigens for these TCRs are unknown. The source material was blood. These receptor sequences come from a girl aged 10 to 17 with multiple sclerosis.

Comment on this clonotype: Germline is not matched at one junction end, which may reflect a read error. The genes are TRBV7-2 and TRBJ2-7; possibly TRBD1 for D (5 bases). The length of the CDR3 is 14 residues. The V gene's germline CDR1 is SGHTA and CDR2 FQGNSA. CDR3 amino acids: CASGLTGSSYEQYF. DNA of the CDR3: TGTGCCAGCGGCTTAACAGGCAGCTCCTACGAGCAGTACTTC.

J is TRBJ1-4 and V is TRBV5-1; D call uncertain. The germline CDR1 and CDR2 sequences are SGHRS and YFSETQ. The V end lost 2 bases, the J end lost 8 bases, and 13 bases lay between the germline ends. CDR3 size: 14 residues. The CDR3 loop is CASSFSGFGEKLFF. The CDR3 nucleotides are TGCGCCAGCAGCTTCTCGGGGTTTGGGGAAAAACTGTTTTTT.

This clonotype was observed a handful of times. V is TRBV5-1 and J is TRBJ1-1; D is unresolved. The CDR3 has 14 residues. The V gene lost 0 bases and the J gene lost 3 bases, with 9 bases spanning the gap. Germline V gene lookup returns CDR1 SGHRS and CDR2 YFSETQ. The CDR3 DNA is TGCGCCAGCAGCTTGGCCGCGGGATACACTGAAGCTTTCTTT. Protein product: CASSLAAGYTEAFF.

This clonotype was seen only a few times. V and J are TRBV11-3 and TRBJ2-1, with D possibly being TRBD1 (5 bases). Trimming removed 6 bases from V and 9 bases from J, with 15 bases in between. The CDR3 totals 13 residues. CDR1 SGHNT and CDR2 YENEEA come from the germline V gene. The DNA for the CDR3 is TGTGCCAGCAGTTCCTACGCCGACAGTGAGCAGTTCTTC. Translating it yields CASSSYADSEQFF.

The V gene is TRBV3-1, the J gene TRBJ2-7; 8 bases are shared with TRBD1. Near its end, the DNA agrees better with TRBJ2-5, so the J call may be wrong. This CDR3 is 15 amino acids long. Germline values: CDR1 LGHDT, CDR2 YNNKEL (reference sequence). CDR3 in amino acids: CASSLRTGWVETQYF. For the CDR3, the DNA is TGTGCCAGCAGCCTAAGGACAGGGTGGGTTGAGACCCAGTACTTC.

The sample holds a few counts of this clonotype. The rearrangement links TRBV15 to TRBJ2-7; D possibly corresponds to TRBD2 (5 bases). The CDR3 spans 15 residues. V lost 1 base, J lost 5 bases, and 15 bases lay in between. Per germline, CDR1 LNHNV and CDR2 YYDKDF (reference sequence). The CDR3: CATSRVPGSSHEQYF. The CDR3 DNA follows: TGTGCCACCAGCAGAGTTCCGGGAAGTTCCCACGAGCAGTACTTC.

This clonotype has just a few counts. V usage is TRBV7-9 and J usage is TRBJ2-5; 11 positions match TRBD1. V lost 3 bases to trimming and J lost 10 bases; unmatched junction nucleotides: 4. This CDR3 region has 13 residues. Germline loops: CDR1 SEHNR, CDR2 FQNEAQ (reference sequence). The CDR3 loop reads CASSFWDRGDQYF. The CDR3 region has the DNA TGTGCCAGCAGCTTTTGGGACAGGGGGGACCAGTACTTC. Full variable domain (remainder filled in from reference TRBV7-9 and TRBJ2-5): DTGVSQNPRHKITKRGQNVTFRCDPISEHNRLYWYRQTLGQGPEFLTYFQNEAQLEKSRLLSDRFSAERPKGSFSTLEIQRTEQGDSAMYLCASSFWDRGDQYFGPGTRLLVL.

V usage is TRBV20-1 and J usage is TRBJ1-1, with D unresolved. The V end was cut by 3 bases, the J end by 1 base, with 6 bases between. CDR3 length equals 12 residues. CDR1 DFQATT and CDR2 SNEGSKA come from the germline V gene (reference sequence). In DNA, the CDR3 is TGCAGTGCTAGGTCGGGGAACACTGAAGCTTTCTTT. Translating gives CSARSGNTEAFF.

Details on this clonotype: One junction end disagrees with the germline gene, perhaps due to a read error. This rearrangement joins TRBV12-3 or TRBV12-4 to TRBJ2-1; 14 positions agree with TRBD2. This CDR3 comprises 18 residues. The CDR3 is CAGSSTSGRASSYNEQFF. In DNA form, the CDR3 reads TGTGCCGGCAGCTCGACTAGCGGGAGGGCTAGCTCCTACAATGAGCAGTTCTTC.

The chain has TRBV3-1 and TRBJ1-2; 9 positions match TRBD1. CDR1 and CDR2 (germline): LGHDT, YNNKEL (reference sequence). CDR3 length: 15 residues. Trimming at V came to 6 bases and at J to 4 bases, leaving 9 bases not matched to a gene. The CDR3 nucleotides read TGTGCCAGCAGTTTCCCCGGGACAGGGTCCTATGGCTACACCTTC. The encoded protein is CASSFPGTGSYGYTF.

The rearrangement links TRBV6-1 to TRBJ2-3, with 9 bases matching TRBD1. The CDR3 sequence is 15 residues long. Germline values: CDR1 MNHNS, CDR2 SASEGT. V gave up 4 bases and J gave up 4 bases; unmatched junction bases: 6. CDR3 amino acids: CASSAGTGTADTQYF. Here the CDR3 DNA reads TGTGCCAGCAGTGCCGGGACAGGGACCGCAGATACGCAGTATTTT.

J is TRBJ2-2 and V is TRBV12-3 or TRBV12-4; no clear D gene. The CDR3 is made up of 13 amino acids. Between the trimmed V and J ends, which lost 3 bases and 5 bases, there was a span of 7 bases. Written as DNA, the CDR3 is TGTGCCAGCAGTTTCTCCGGGACCGGGGAGCTGTTTTTT. This gives the protein CASSFSGTGELFF.

A remark on this clonotype: Given a much more abundant clone one base away, this may be a read error. This sequence joins TRBV4-3 and TRBJ2-1, with a possible D match to TRBD2 (6 bases). The J call is doubtful: the DNA matches TRBJ2-7 better. The CDR3 consists of 17 residues. Germline values: CDR1 LGHNA, CDR2 YSLEER. The CDR3 loop is CASSQDGPSASYNEQYF. Here the CDR3 DNA reads TGCGCCAGCAGCCAAGATGGCCCTAGCGCATCCTACAATGAGCAGTACTTC.

This clonotype was recorded a few times. The V and J genes are TRBV11-2 and TRBJ2-4; TRBD1 is a possible D gene (6 bases). The CDR3 totals 16 residues. In germline, CDR1 is SGHAT, CDR2 FQNNGV. Trimming removed 5 bases at V and 1 base at J, with 15 bases between. DNA for the CDR3: TGTGCCAGCAGCCAGAACAGGGTAGCGGCCAAAAACATTCAGTACTTC. This sequence encodes CASSQNRVAAKNIQYF.

This clonotype turned up a few times. At one of its ends the junction is not consistent with the germline gene, which may arise from a read error. The chain joins TRBV6-5 to TRBJ2-6, with TRBD2 identical over 13 bases. Germline assignment: CDR1 MNHEY and CDR2 SVGAGI. There are 18 residues in the CDR3. The CDR3 bases are TGTGCCAGCAGTTACTTGGGACTAGCGGGATCTGGGGCCAGCGTCCTGACTTTC. Amino acid sequence: CASSYLGLAGSGASVLTF.

A remark on this clonotype: An end of the junction does not agree with germline; a read error may underlie this. The rearrangement joins TRBV5-1 to TRBJ2-3; 11 bases map to TRBD2. Germline-derived CDR1 and CDR2 are SGHRS and YFSETQ. This CDR3 contains 18 residues. CDR3 sequence: CASSLVPSGGLNTDTRYF. Here the CDR3 DNA reads TGCGCCAGCAGCTTGGTCCCTAGCGGGGGGCTCAACACAGATACGCGGTATTTT.

The chain couples TRBV27 to TRBJ2-4; TRBD2 is a possible D gene (5 bases). CDR1 and CDR2 (germline): MNHEY, SMNVEV (reference sequence). V was shortened by 1 base and J by 0 bases, with 10 bases between the two germline ends. CDR3 size: 16 residues. The CDR3 sequence is CASSLWAGIAKNIQYF. The CDR3 DNA reads as TGTGCCAGCAGTTTATGGGCGGGCATAGCCAAAAACATTCAGTACTTC.

The V gene is TRBV24-1, the J gene TRBJ2-3, with D hard to call. Germline CDR1 reads KGHDR; CDR2 reads SFDVKD. Between the trimmed V and J ends, which lost 4 bases and 1 base, there was a span of 8 bases. This CDR3 has 14 residues. CDR3 residues: CATSEGSRTDTQYF. DNA for the CDR3: TGTGCCACCAGTGAGGGGTCTCGCACAGATACGCAGTATTTT.

The chain joins TRBV20-1 to TRBJ1-2; a weak D match, TRBD1 (5 bases). CDR3 length: 13 residues. The ends were cut back, 5 bases at V and 4 bases at J, with 14 bases in the middle. Germline V lookup: CDR1 DFQATT, CDR2 SNEGSKA (reference sequence). In nucleotides, the CDR3 is TGCAGTGCTTTCACCGGGACGGCCTATGGCTACACCTTC. It is translated as CSAFTGTAYGYTF.

Of note for this clonotype: At one end the junction does not follow the germline gene, possibly because of a read error. The chain combines TRBV4-2 with TRBJ1-6, with TRBD1 as a possible D gene (5 bases). Germline V gene sequence: CDR1 LGHNA, CDR2 YNFKEQ. The CDR3 has 15 amino acids. CDR3 protein: CASSPRQPLRSPPHF. The CDR3 DNA sequence: TGTGCCAGCAGCCCACGACAGCCATTAAGGTCACCCCCCCACTTT.

This clonotype was seen just once. The chain couples TRBV10-3 to TRBJ2-2, with 11 positions matching TRBD1. The length of the CDR3 is 15 residues. CDR1 is ENHRY, CDR2 SYGVKD, per germline. The V and J ends lost 11 bases and 5 bases, in that order; junction bases with no gene match: 10. The CDR3 sequence is CAAQGGTGGTGELFF. CDR3 DNA: TGTGCCGCCCAAGGAGGGACAGGGGGTACCGGGGAGCTGTTTTTT.

On this clonotype: This may be a read error, as it is one base from a much larger clone. The rearrangement joins TRBV7-2 to TRBJ2-7; perhaps D is TRBD1 or TRBD2 (5 bases each). CDR1 and CDR2 (germline): SGHTA, FQGNSA. This CDR3 contains 15 residues. In nucleotides, the CDR3 is TGTGCCAGCAGATACGGGGTAGGGGCCCCCTACGGGCAGTACTTC. Amino acids: CASRYGVGAPYGQYF.

The rearrangement uses TRBV12-3 or TRBV12-4 and TRBJ1-3; D may be TRBD1 (5 bases). The germline V and J ends were trimmed by 6 bases and 4 bases, with 16 bases remaining between them. CDR3 length: 15 amino acids. DNA for the CDR3: TGTGCCAGCAGCCCGAGGAGGGGTCAAGGAAACACCATATATTTT. Its translation is CASSPRRGQGNTIYF.

This chain links TRBV20-1 with TRBJ2-7, with TRBD2 identical over 10 bases. The CDR3 extends over 16 amino acids. With V trimmed by 6 bases and J by 0 bases, 11 bases remained unmatched. From germline, CDR1 is DFQATT and CDR2 SNEGSKA (reference sequence). The CDR3 loop is CSAPSTSGDSSYEQYF. In DNA, the CDR3 is TGCAGTGCACCGAGTACTAGCGGGGATAGCTCCTACGAGCAGTACTTC.